This T cell receptor (beta chain) was recovered during a study of beta chain features in type 1 diabetes. Notes on the study in general: Moderate but significant shortening of TCRB CDR3s was recorded in all four CD4+ subsets from Type 1 diabetes patients. In patients and controls equally, PCR might favor templates that are shorter. Type 1 diabetes patients showed fewer insertions and more deletions at VDJ junctions. Whether HLA type influences TCRB rearrangement remained unresolved here.

What was sequenced were expressed TCRB transcripts, since all of the isolated RNA had been reverse transcribed. Repertoires were generated with immunoSEQ multiplex PCR, while TCRdb's copy carries only in-frame clones and drops some. Among 330,000 or so clones listed, around 12% were seen once. Germline CDR1 MNHEY, CDR2 SMNVEV (reference sequence). The germline V and J ends were trimmed by 7 bases and 2 bases, with 24 bases remaining between them. CDR3 size: 17 residues. Comments on this clone: What it binds is unknown.

The rearrangement uses TRBV27 and TRBJ2-7, with a tentative D call TRBD1 (6 bases). This TCR was recovered from a woman aged 18 to 35 with type 1 diabetes. Source material: naive CD4+ T cells from blood. The CDR3 sequence is CASKSGVAGTKAYEQYF. DNA for the CDR3: TGTGCCAGCAAAAGTGGGGTGGCCGGGACAAAGGCCTACGAGCAGTACTTC.